The source of this TCR beta chain is a study of cytomegalovirus exposure and HLA in healthy donors. For the study at large: Unique TCR beta sequences numbering some 110 million came from around 180 million T cells in an earlier analysis. An early release of data contained approximately 80 million unique TCRs, which came from HLA-typed donors. Study observations and caveats: Cytomegalovirus status was reportedly diagnosed by the classifier with high sensitivity and specificity. Among donors in an Asian-associated ancestry cluster, a later analysis reportedly found fewer N-insertions than the roughly 730-donor mean.

Trimming pared 0 bases from V and 5 bases from J, leaving 13 bases between. This CDR3 contains 15 residues. Germline assignment: CDR1 LGHNA and CDR2 YSLEER. Regarding this clone: The antigen is not known.

The PCR used 60 Vbeta and 13 Jbeta primers. Produced via immunoSEQ multiplex PCR; TCRdb's table is partial and in-frame only. This table holds 150,000 to 250,000 clones. The sequence was obtained from a boy between 10 and 17 years old in good health and CMV-seronegative. The V gene is TRBV4-3, the J gene TRBJ2-5; a possible D gene is TRBD2 (6 bases). The sequencing input was PBMCs. DNA of the CDR3: TGCGCCAGCAGCCAAGATGGGGGGAGGACGGAGACCCAGTACTTC. This encodes CASSQDGGRTETQYF.